This is a list of T cell receptor beta chains from one sample in a study of molecular identifiers for immune sequencing clone quantification. TCRdb independently ran MiXCR on the PCR reads; one entry per CDR3 protein. The profile shows hundreds of thousands of distinct CDR3 sequences, under 25% of them singletons. Source material: naive CD8+ T cells from blood, with Jurkat cell RNA spiked in. The receptors here all came from a human donor in good health. Some libraries in this study had Jurkat cell RNA spiked in. The CDR3 runs from the conserved cysteine through the conserved F or W. Fields, in order: V gene, J gene, D gene, clone size, CDR3 protein, CDR3 DNA. A D gene is named only where the DNA matches it firmly. Some rows have no size entry. The others give once, few or many, or a class for an expanded clone.

>TRBV27|TRBJ1-5|.|few
CASKGLRQPQHF
TGTGCCAGTAAGGGGTTACGGCAGCCCCAGCATTTT
>TRBV6-2/TRBV6-3|TRBJ1-2|TRBD1|.
CASSYRDRGEGYTF
TGTGCCAGCAGTTACCGGGACAGGGGGGAAGGCTACACCTTC
>TRBV19|TRBJ2-7|.|.
CASSTASRGPIEQYF
TGTGCCAGTAGTACCGCCAGCCGAGGGCCAATCGAGCAGTACTTC
>TRBV20-1|TRBJ2-1|.|few
CSARVGIEQFF
TGCAGTGCTAGAGTGGGGATCGAACAGTTCTTC
>TRBV14|TRBJ2-3|.|many
CASSQDTASDTQYF
TGTGCCAGCAGCCAGGACACAGCGTCCGATACGCAGTATTTT
>TRBV9|TRBJ2-2|.|.
CASSVEGGTNTGELFF
TGTGCCAGCAGCGTGGAGGGCGGGACCAACACCGGGGAGCTGTTCTTT
>TRBV6-2/TRBV6-3|TRBJ2-7|TRBD2|.
CASSYLTSGSHEQYF
TGTGCCAGCAGTTACTTGACTAGCGGGAGTCACGAGCAGTACTTC
>TRBV4-1|TRBJ2-3|.|few
CASRSTADTQYF
TGCGCCAGCAGATCGACGGCAGATACGCAGTATTTT
>TRBV5-4|TRBJ2-1|TRBD1|.
CASSSGTGYNEQFF
TGTGCCAGCAGCTCCGGGACAGGATACAATGAGCAGTTCTTC
>TRBV6-1|TRBJ1-1|.|.
CASSEAAVLNTEAFF
TGTGCCAGCAGTGAAGCGGCAGTTTTGAACACTGAAGCTTTCTTT
>TRBV4-1|TRBJ2-5|.|.
CASSQGRGAETQYF
TGCGCCAGCAGCCAAGGCAGGGGTGCTGAGACCCAGTACTTC
>TRBV7-9|TRBJ2-5|.|.
CASSWPTDERETQYF
TGTGCCAGCAGCTGGCCCACGGACGAGCGCGAGACCCAGTACTTC
>TRBV3-1|TRBJ2-7|.|few
CASSQRQDSGEYEQYF
TGTGCCAGCAGCCAACGACAGGATTCCGGGGAGTACGAGCAGTACTTC
>TRBV20-1|TRBJ2-4|.|few
CGARDHGGGPKNIQYF
TGCGGTGCTAGAGATCATGGAGGCGGTCCCAAAAACATTCAGTACTTC
>TRBV7-9|TRBJ1-1|.|.
CASSFTVMGQNTEAFF
TGTGCCAGCAGCTTCACGGTTATGGGACAGAACACTGAAGCTTTCTTT
>TRBV19|TRBJ2-1|TRBD2|many
CASSIGSSGSYNEQFF
TGTGCCAGTAGTATAGGGTCTAGCGGCTCCTACAATGAGCAGTTCTTC